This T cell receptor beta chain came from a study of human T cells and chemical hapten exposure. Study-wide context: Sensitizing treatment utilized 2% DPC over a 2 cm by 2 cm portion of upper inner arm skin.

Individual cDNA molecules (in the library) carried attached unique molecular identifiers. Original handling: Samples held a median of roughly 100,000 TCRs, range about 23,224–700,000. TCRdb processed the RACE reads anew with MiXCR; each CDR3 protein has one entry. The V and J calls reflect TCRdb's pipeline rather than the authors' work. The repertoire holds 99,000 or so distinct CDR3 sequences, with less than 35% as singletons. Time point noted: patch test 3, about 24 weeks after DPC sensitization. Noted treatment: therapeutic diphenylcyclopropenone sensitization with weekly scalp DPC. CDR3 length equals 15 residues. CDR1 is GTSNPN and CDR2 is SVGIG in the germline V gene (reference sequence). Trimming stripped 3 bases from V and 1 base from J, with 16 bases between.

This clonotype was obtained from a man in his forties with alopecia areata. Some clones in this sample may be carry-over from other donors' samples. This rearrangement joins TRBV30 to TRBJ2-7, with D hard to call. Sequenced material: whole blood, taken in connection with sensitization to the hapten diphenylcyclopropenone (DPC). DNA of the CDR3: TGTGCCTGGAGCCCACCCACCGGGCATTCCTACGAGCAGTACTTC. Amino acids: CAWSPPTGHSYEQYF.